One sample yielded the 3 T cell receptor beta chains listed below, sequenced in a study of cytomegalovirus exposure and HLA in healthy donors. Both 60 Vbeta primers and 13 Jbeta primers went into the PCR. Assay: immunoSEQ multiplex PCR; the TCRdb copy retains only in-frame clones and omits some. The sample gives tens of thousands of clones, more than 55% of which show up once; over 5% is in the top ten. Input material: PBMCs. These receptors all stem from a boy between 10 and 17 years old in good health and CMV-seropositive.

The rearrangement uses TRBV9 and TRBJ2-3; D is unresolved. V was trimmed by 0 bases and J by 2 bases, leaving 7 bases between them. Germline V gene data show CDR1 as SGDLS and CDR2 as YYNGEE. This CDR3 contains 14 residues. In DNA, the CDR3 is TGTGCCAGCAGCGTAGCTTACTCCACAGATACGCAGTATTTT. It is translated as CASSVAYSTDTQYF.

This chain connects TRBV4-3 to TRBJ2-5; D might be TRBD2 (6 bases). The germline V gene has CDR1 LGHNA and CDR2 YSLEER. V gave up 0 bases and J gave up 4 bases, with 12 bases separating them. The CDR3 is made up of 15 amino acids. The CDR3 DNA is TGCGCCAGCAGCCAAGAGGAGGGGAGGTTAGAGACCCAGTACTTC. Translating gives CASSQEEGRLETQYF.

This clone was seen a handful of times. The chain uses TRBV5-6 and TRBJ1-1; 7 positions agree with TRBD1. The germline V gene encodes CDR1 SGHDT and CDR2 YYEEEE. Unmatched junction bases numbered 3, after V lost 7 bases and J lost 3 bases. This CDR3 is built from 12 residues. CDR3 bases: TGTGCCAGCCGAGGACAGGACACTGAAGCTTTCTTT. This gives the protein CASRGQDTEAFF.